This T cell receptor (beta chain) came from a study of T cells in Graves' hyperthyroidism and ophthalmopathy. Study findings and constraints: The model forecast ophthalmopathy, anticipating it by a median around 6.4 months before onset. Blood also contained most expanded thyroid clonotypes above 0.001.

Diagnoses were established using clinical symptoms, serum thyroxine and TRAb, thyroid ultrasound and orbital computed tomography. Cells are PBMCs isolated from over 7.5 ml of fresh blood. This clonotype was seen repeatedly, ten times or more. Antigen: not known. Template material for amplifying TCR beta CDR3 regions consisted of RNA transcripts. Carried out on the TCR CDR3, a first-round RT-PCR used the HTBI primer set. TCRdb recomputed calls from the multiplex PCR reads with MiXCR, one row per CDR3 protein. The repertoire holds about 270,000 distinct CDR3 sequences, with over 20% as singletons. There are 15 residues in the CDR3. The germline V gene has CDR1 MNHEY and CDR2 SVGEGT. V was cut by 2 bases and J by 0 bases, with 5 bases left in between.

The chain has TRBV6-2 or TRBV6-3 and TRBJ2-6, with D unclear. This receptor was identified in a woman aged 35 to 49 with Graves' ophthalmopathy. The sample was blood. Here the CDR3 DNA reads TGTGCCAGCAGTTACGAGTTCTCTGGGGCCAACGTCCTGACTTTC. Translating it yields CASSYEFSGANVLTF.